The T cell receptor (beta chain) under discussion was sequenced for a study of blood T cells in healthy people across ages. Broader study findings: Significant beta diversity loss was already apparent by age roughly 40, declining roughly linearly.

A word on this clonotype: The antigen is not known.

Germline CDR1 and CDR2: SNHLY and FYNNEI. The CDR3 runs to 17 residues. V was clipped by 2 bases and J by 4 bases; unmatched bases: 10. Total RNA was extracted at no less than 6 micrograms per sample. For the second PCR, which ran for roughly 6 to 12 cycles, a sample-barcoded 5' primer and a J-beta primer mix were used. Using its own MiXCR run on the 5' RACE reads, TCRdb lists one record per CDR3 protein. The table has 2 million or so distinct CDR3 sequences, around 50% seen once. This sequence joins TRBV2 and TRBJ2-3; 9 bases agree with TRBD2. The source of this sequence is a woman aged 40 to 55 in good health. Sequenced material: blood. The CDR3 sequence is CASSEFRASGESDTQYF. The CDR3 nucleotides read TGTGCCAGCAGTGAATTCCGGGCTAGCGGGGAATCAGATACGCAGTATTTT. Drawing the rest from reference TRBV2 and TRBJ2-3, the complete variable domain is EPEVTQTPSHQVTQMGQEVILRCVPISNHLYFYWYRQILGQKVEFLVSFYNNEISEKSEIFDDQFSVERPDGSNFTLKIRSTKLEDSAMYFCASSEFRASGESDTQYFGPGTRLTVL.